The 11 T cell receptor beta chains below all came from one sample that was sequenced in a study of T-cell reconstitution after alpha-beta-depleted transplantation in children. Unique molecular identifiers were built into the TCRbeta library. TCRdb processed the PCR reads anew with MiXCR; each CDR3 protein has one entry. Among about 350,000 distinct CDR3 sequences listed, around 15% were seen once. The input for sequencing was PBMCs, mostly from graft donor cells, taken 360 days after TCRalphabeta/CD19-depleted stem cell transplant. The receptors were gathered from a male patient aged 2 to 9 who had a stem cell transplant for acute lymphoblastic leukemia, so the T cells may come from the graft donor.

The chain joins TRBV9 to TRBJ1-1, with D perhaps TRBD1 (6 bases). Between the trimmed V and J ends, which lost 0 bases and 6 bases, there was a span of 12 bases. Germline V gene lookup returns CDR1 SGDLS and CDR2 YYNGEE. The CDR3 spans 14 residues. As DNA, the CDR3 is TGTGCCAGCAGCGTAGGGCCGGAGGGGGCTGAAGCTTTCTTT. Translation: CASSVGPEGAEAFF. The full variable domain, with the rest looked up from reference TRBV9 and TRBJ1-1, is DSGVTQTPKHLITATGQRVTLRCSPRSGDLSVYWYQQSLDQGLQFLIQYYNGEERAKGNILERFSAQQFPDLHSELNLSSLELGDSALYFCASSVGPEGAEAFFGQGTRLTVV.

This clonotype was detected a few times. CDR3 in DNA: TGCGCCAGCAGCTTGCCGGGGGCTTACGGCGAGCAGTACTTC. This sequence encodes CASSLPGAYGEQYF. The V and J genes are TRBV5-1 and TRBJ2-7; either TRBD1 or TRBD2 may fit D (6 bases each). Trimming left V 1 base short and J 6 bases short, with 14 bases between. Germline-derived CDR1 and CDR2 are SGHRS and YFSETQ. The CDR3 contains 14 residues.

The chain recombines TRBV6-1 with TRBJ2-1; 16 positions match TRBD2. J gave up 9 bases and V 6 bases, and 11 bases lay outside the gene matches. The CDR3 contains 17 residues. Per germline, CDR1 MNHNS and CDR2 SASEGT. The chain's CDR3 is CASREGLAGGPSTEQFF. In DNA, the CDR3 is TGTGCCAGCAGAGAGGGACTAGCGGGAGGGCCTTCGACTGAGCAGTTCTTC.

There are a few counts of this clonotype. DNA of the CDR3: TGTGCCAGCAGCTTTCCTCCGCCCCACAACCAAGAGACCCAGTACTTC. Translating gives CASSFPPPHNQETQYF. The gene calls are TRBV11-1 and TRBJ2-5; D gene unclear. Germline values: CDR1 SGHAT, CDR2 FQDESV (reference sequence). The ends were cut back, 3 bases at V and 0 bases at J, with 14 bases in the middle. The CDR3 length is 16 residues.

This clonotype was seen many times. The genes are TRBV15 and TRBJ2-6; 7 bases agree with TRBD2. Trimming cost V 0 bases and J 0 bases; bases outside gene matches: 8. Germline V gives CDR1 LNHNV, CDR2 YYDKDF (reference sequence). This CDR3 is 19 amino acids long. The CDR3 protein is CATSRDFWGGASGANVLTF. The DNA for the CDR3 is TGTGCCACCAGCAGAGATTTTTGGGGGGGTGCCTCTGGGGCCAACGTCCTGACTTTC.

The rearrangement links TRBV12-3 or TRBV12-4 to TRBJ2-1, with TRBD1 identical over 10 bases. The CDR3 has 14 residues. V gave up 8 bases and J gave up 8 bases; unmatched junction bases: 9. For the CDR3, the DNA is TGTGCCAGCCTGGACCGGGACAGGGGTCATGAGCAGTTCTTC. Protein sequence: CASLDRDRGHEQFF.

This clonotype was seen more than once but under ten times. V gene TRBV29-1 combines with J gene TRBJ1-2; 8 bases fit TRBD1. V lost 6 bases to trimming and J lost 2 bases; unmatched junction nucleotides: 17. The CDR3 has 17 residues. Germline CDR1 SQVTM, CDR2 ANQGSEA. DNA for the CDR3: TGCAGCGTCGCCGCGGACAGGGTATCAACTTCGAACTATGGCTACACCTTC. It specifies CSVAADRVSTSNYGYTF.

This clonotype was counted many times. The chain recombines TRBV5-1 with TRBJ2-2; tentatively, D is TRBD2 (6 bases). The germline V gene encodes CDR1 SGHRS and CDR2 YFSETQ. The V end was cut by 2 bases, the J end by 1 base, with 12 bases between. CDR3 length: 16 amino acids. The CDR3 region has the DNA TGCGCCAGCAGCTTAACGCAGGGAGGGAACACCGGGGAGCTGTTTTTT. It specifies CASSLTQGGNTGELFF.

The rearrangement uses TRBV12-3 or TRBV12-4 and TRBJ2-1, with D tentatively TRBD2 (5 bases). Trimming pared 5 bases from V and 7 bases from J, leaving 12 bases between. The CDR3 is 13 amino acids. CDR3 protein: CASSPAPGNEQFF. CDR3 nucleotides: TGTGCCAGCAGTCCGGCGCCGGGAAATGAGCAGTTCTTC.

The chain recombines TRBV7-2 with TRBJ1-1; no definite D call. The CDR3 loop spans 12 amino acids. V was shortened by 7 bases and J by 4 bases, with 10 bases between the two germline ends. Per the germline V gene, CDR1 is SGHTA and CDR2 is FQGNSA. The CDR3 sequence is CASISRGTEAFF. The CDR3 nucleotides are TGTGCCAGCATCTCACGAGGCACTGAAGCTTTCTTT.

The genes are TRBV12-3 or TRBV12-4 and TRBJ2-7; 11 nucleotides align to TRBD2. V trimming: 7 bases; J trimming: 3 bases; junction bases outside the gene matches: 5. CDR3 length: 14 amino acids. The CDR3 coding sequence is TGTGCCAGCAAAGTAGCGGGAGGGGTCTACGAGCAGTACTTC. This gives the protein CASKVAGGVYEQYF.